A single sample gave rise to the 21 T cell receptor beta chains below, sequenced in a study of cytomegalovirus exposure and HLA in healthy donors. The PCR ran on 60 Vbeta and 13 Jbeta primers. The data were produced by immunoSEQ multiplex PCR, yet TCRdb's version contains in-frame clones alone and is incomplete. The sample holds about 86,000 clones, 78% seen once. The sequenced material came from PBMCs. The receptor set was obtained from a male donor in good health and CMV-seropositive.

The chain joins TRBV2 to TRBJ2-1, with 13 bases fitting TRBD2. The CDR3 has 15 residues. V dropped 5 bases and J dropped 9; count of bases not matched to a gene: 7. Germline V CDR1 and CDR2: SNHLY, FYNNEI. CDR3 sequence (DNA): TGTGCCAGCAGTCCACTAGCGGGAGGGCTCGGTGAGCAGTTCTTC. This encodes CASSPLAGGLGEQFF.

The chain employs TRBV18 and TRBJ2-3; D is undetermined. With 3 bases removed from V and 6 bases from J, the gap between germline ends came to 28 bases. The CDR3 contains 19 residues. From germline, CDR1 is KGHSH and CDR2 LQKENI. CDR3 sequence reads: CASSPQAILGGPLADTQYF. The CDR3 DNA reads TGTGCCAGCTCACCTCAGGCGATTCTCGGTGGCCCGCTGGCGGATACGCAGTATTTT.

This rearrangement joins TRBV6-5 to TRBJ2-5; 8 bases align to TRBD1. The length of the CDR3 is 15 residues. Germline assignment: CDR1 MNHEY and CDR2 SVGAGI. The ends lost 5 bases at V and 5 bases at J; junction bases unmatched: 10. The CDR3 nucleotides read TGTGCCAGCAGTCCGGGACAGGCCACGAAGGAGACCCAGTACTTC. It specifies CASSPGQATKETQYF.

The V call is TRBV18, the J call TRBJ2-2; D gene ambiguous. Germline values: CDR1 KGHSH, CDR2 LQKENI. The CDR3 spans 16 residues. Trimming took 1 base from V and 2 from J, leaving 11 bases between them. As DNA, the CDR3 is TGTGCCAGCTCACCACGGGTGACTGGCAACACCGGGGAGCTGTTTTTT. It codes for CASSPRVTGNTGELFF.

The genes are TRBV7-2 and TRBJ1-1; the D gene is possibly TRBD1 (5 bases). Germline loops: CDR1 SGHTA, CDR2 FQGNSA. The CDR3 runs to 15 residues. V lost 1 base to trimming and J lost 5 bases, with 14 bases between them. CDR3 residues: CASSLVGTGGTEAFF. Here the CDR3 DNA reads TGTGCCAGCAGCTTAGTTGGGACGGGAGGGACTGAAGCTTTCTTT.

The chain recombines TRBV5-1 with TRBJ2-4, with 7 bases aligning to TRBD1. The junction had 8 bases not matched to a gene; V was cut back by 6 bases and J by 8 bases. Germline CDR1 SGHRS, CDR2 YFSETQ. The CDR3 length is 13 residues. CDR3 sequence: CASMRAGGDIQYF. CDR3 sequence (DNA): TGCGCCAGCATGAGGGCAGGGGGAGACATTCAGTACTTC. The complete variable domain, with remaining parts taken from reference TRBV5-1 and TRBJ2-4, reads KAGVTQTPRYLIKTRGQQVTLSCSPISGHRSVSWYQQTPGQGLQFLFEYFSETQRNKGNFPGRFSGRQFSNSRSEMNVSTLELGDSALYLCASMRAGGDIQYFGAGTRLSVL.

The chain recombines TRBV5-1 with TRBJ2-3; D gene ambiguous. V was shortened by 0 bases and J by 4 bases, with 9 bases between the two germline ends. Germline V gives CDR1 SGHRS, CDR2 YFSETQ. This CDR3 comprises 14 residues. The CDR3 reads CASSLAASADTQYF. In nucleotides, the CDR3 is TGCGCCAGCAGCTTGGCGGCCAGCGCAGATACGCAGTATTTT.

This clone appeared once. V gene TRBV25-1 combines with J gene TRBJ2-4; D may be TRBD1 (5 bases). Trimming removed 3 bases at V and 0 bases at J, with 9 bases between. The CDR3 runs 15 residues. CDR1 is MGHDK, CDR2 SYGVNS, per germline. The CDR3, as DNA: TGTGCCAGCAGTGATGGGGCCCTAGCCAAAAACATTCAGTACTTC. The encoded protein is CASSDGALAKNIQYF. Full variable domain (remainder filled in from reference TRBV25-1 and TRBJ2-4): EADIYQTPRYLVIGTGKKITLECSQTMGHDKMYWYQQDPGMELHLIHYSYGVNSTEKGDLSSESTVSRIRTEHFPLTLESARPSHTSQYLCASSDGALAKNIQYFGAGTRLSVL.

This clone was seen once. This chain uses TRBV9 with TRBJ2-4, with TRBD2 matching 11 bases. The CDR3 contains 16 residues. Germline V gene sequence: CDR1 SGDLS, CDR2 YYNGEE. After removal of 5 bases from V and 1 base from J, the junction contained 5 bases not matched to a gene. The CDR3 DNA is TGTGCCAGCAGTCACGGACTAGCGGGTGCCAAAAACATTCAGTACTTC. This codes for CASSHGLAGAKNIQYF.

V gene TRBV5-1 combines with J gene TRBJ2-1; 7 bases fit TRBD1. Trimming cost V 3 bases and J 8 bases; bases outside gene matches: 14. Germline V CDR1 and CDR2: SGHRS, YFSETQ. This CDR3 is 16 amino acids long. The chain's CDR3 is CASSYEPRDRVHEQFF. The CDR3 nucleotides are TGCGCCAGCAGCTACGAACCGCGTGACAGGGTTCATGAGCAGTTCTTC. Full variable domain (remainder filled in from reference TRBV5-1 and TRBJ2-1): KAGVTQTPRYLIKTRGQQVTLSCSPISGHRSVSWYQQTPGQGLQFLFEYFSETQRNKGNFPGRFSGRQFSNSRSEMNVSTLELGDSALYLCASSYEPRDRVHEQFFGPGTRLTVL.

The rearrangement uses TRBV15 and TRBJ1-6; 7 bases are shared with TRBD1. In germline, CDR1 is LNHNV, CDR2 YYDKDF (reference sequence). The J segment lost 10 bases and the V segment lost 3 bases, leaving 0 bases of the junction unmatched. CDR3 length equals 12 residues. The CDR3: CATSRTGSPLHF. CDR3 DNA sequence: TGTGCCACCAGCAGGACAGGGTCACCCCTCCACTTT.

This clone was seen just once. This sequence joins TRBV7-8 and TRBJ1-5; tentative D call: TRBD1 (6 bases). Germline lookup yields CDR1 SGHVS and CDR2 FQNEAQ. CDR3 length: 15 amino acids. V gave up 4 bases and J gave up 0 bases, with 10 bases separating them. The CDR3 loop reads CASSSGDISNQPQHF. The CDR3 DNA reads TGTGCCAGCAGCTCTGGGGACATTAGCAATCAGCCCCAGCATTTT.

V gene TRBV28 combines with J gene TRBJ2-7; 10 nucleotides align to TRBD1. V was clipped by 5 bases and J by 3 bases; unmatched bases: 10. Per the germline V gene, CDR1 is MDHEN and CDR2 is SYDVKM. CDR3 length: 16 residues. CDR3 nucleotide sequence: TGTGCCAGCAGTCCTCCTCCGGGACAGGGGCACTACGAGCAGTACTTC. Its protein product is CASSPPPGQGHYEQYF.

The chain carries TRBV7-9 and TRBJ1-3, with TRBD1 matching over 8 bases. V was clipped by 5 bases and J by 0 bases; unmatched bases: 9. The CDR3 covers 17 residues. Germline V lookup: CDR1 SEHNR, CDR2 FQNEAQ (reference sequence). For the CDR3, the DNA is TGTGCCAGCAGCCCTAATCGACAGGGGCTCTCTGGAAACACCATATATTTT. Amino acids: CASSPNRQGLSGNTIYF.

The chain recombines TRBV7-9 with TRBJ1-2, with TRBD1 matching 8 bases. The junction had 12 bases not matched to a gene; V was cut back by 4 bases and J by 8 bases. Looked up from germline, CDR1 is SEHNR and CDR2 is FQNEAQ (reference sequence). The CDR3 runs to 15 residues. The CDR3, as DNA: TGTGCCAGCAGCTCAGCCGCAGGGGGCCTGGGGGGCTACACCTTC. Residues: CASSSAAGGLGGYTF.

The chain uses TRBV27 and TRBJ1-2; D uncertain. The CDR3 runs 15 residues. The V gene's germline CDR1 is MNHEY and CDR2 SMNVEV (reference sequence). Trimming stripped 5 bases from V and 7 bases from J, with 20 bases between. CDR3 region: CASSTQSRVGGGYTF. The CDR3 DNA reads as TGTGCCAGCAGTACACAGTCGCGGGTGGGAGGTGGCTACACCTTC.

This chain links TRBV7-6 with TRBJ1-1; D unclear. The CDR3 is made up of 14 amino acids. The V end lost 5 bases, the J end lost 1 base, and 11 bases lay between the germline ends. Per germline, CDR1 SGHVS and CDR2 FNYEAQ. Here the CDR3 reads CASSPAPGNTEAFF. DNA for the CDR3: TGTGCCAGCAGCCCAGCCCCAGGGAACACTGAAGCTTTCTTT.

The chain couples TRBV2 to TRBJ2-6; tentative D call: TRBD2 (6 bases). The CDR3 covers 15 residues. Germline V gene lookup returns CDR1 SNHLY and CDR2 FYNNEI. V was shortened by 4 bases and J by 0 bases, with 7 bases between the two germline ends. DNA of the CDR3: TGTGCCAGCAGTGGGGGAGGCTCTGGGGCCAACGTCCTGACTTTC. Its translation is CASSGGGSGANVLTF.

The chain uses TRBV4-3 and TRBJ2-6; 7 bases agree with TRBD2. The J segment lost 2 bases and the V segment lost 0 bases, leaving 1 base of the junction unmatched. CDR1 LGHNA and CDR2 YSLEER come from the germline V gene. CDR3 length: 16 residues. CDR3 DNA sequence: TGCGCCAGCAGCCAAGATGGGGGGGCTGGGGCCAACGTCCTGACTTTC. Translated, it gives CASSQDGGAGANVLTF.

The CDR3: CASSRRTGGREKLFF. CDR3 DNA sequence: TGTGCCAGCAGCCGGCGGACAGGGGGGCGTGAAAAACTGTTTTTT. The V gene is TRBV5-8, the J gene TRBJ1-4; 10 nucleotides line up with TRBD1. With V trimmed by 4 bases and J by 7 bases, 7 bases remained unmatched. The CDR3 sequence is 15 residues long. The germline V gene has CDR1 SGHTS and CDR2 YDEGEE.

V gene TRBV19 combines with J gene TRBJ1-2; no reliable D call. V dropped 6 bases and J dropped 5 bases, with 16 bases sitting between them. The germline gives CDR1 LNHDA, CDR2 SQIVND (reference sequence). The length of the CDR3 is 14 residues. The CDR3 sequence: CASREAPVKYGYTF. DNA of the CDR3: TGTGCCAGTAGAGAGGCGCCGGTAAAGTATGGCTACACCTTC.